The clone carrying this T cell receptor beta chain came up a few times. The CDR3 loop spans 16 amino acids. In germline, CDR1 is MNHEY, CDR2 SMNVEV (reference sequence). J was trimmed by 2 bases and V by 4 bases; bases with no gene match: 2. This sample was taken from a study of cytomegalovirus exposure and HLA in healthy donors. Amplification used 60 Vbeta primers and 13 Jbeta primers. Sequencing was performed with immunoSEQ multiplex PCR; in TCRdb, only in-frame clones are kept and a portion is missing. The sample holds 120,000 to 150,000 clones, 70% to 80% seen once. This sequence joins TRBV27 and TRBJ2-1; TRBD2 aligns across 13 bases. Material for sequencing was PBMCs. The origin of this receptor is a woman aged 40 to 50 in good health and CMV-seropositive. CDR3 nucleotide sequence: TGTGCCAGCAGTTCACTAGCGGGAGGGCCCTACAATGAGCAGTTCTTC. This gives the protein CASSSLAGGPYNEQFF.